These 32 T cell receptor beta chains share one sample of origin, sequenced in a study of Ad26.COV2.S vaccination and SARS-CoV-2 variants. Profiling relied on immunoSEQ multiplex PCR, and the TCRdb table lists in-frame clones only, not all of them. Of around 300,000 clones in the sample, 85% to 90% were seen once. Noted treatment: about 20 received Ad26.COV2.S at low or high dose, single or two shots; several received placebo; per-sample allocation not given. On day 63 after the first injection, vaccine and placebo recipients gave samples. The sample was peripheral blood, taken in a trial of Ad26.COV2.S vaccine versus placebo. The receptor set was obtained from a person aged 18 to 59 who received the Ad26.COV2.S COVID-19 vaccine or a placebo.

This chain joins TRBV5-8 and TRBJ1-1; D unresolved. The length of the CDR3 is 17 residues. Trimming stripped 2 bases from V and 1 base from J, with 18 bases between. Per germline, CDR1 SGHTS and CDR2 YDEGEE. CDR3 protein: CASSLVGNLLSNTEAFF. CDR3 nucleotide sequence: TGTGCCAGCAGCTTAGTAGGTAACCTATTATCGAACACTGAAGCTTTCTTT.

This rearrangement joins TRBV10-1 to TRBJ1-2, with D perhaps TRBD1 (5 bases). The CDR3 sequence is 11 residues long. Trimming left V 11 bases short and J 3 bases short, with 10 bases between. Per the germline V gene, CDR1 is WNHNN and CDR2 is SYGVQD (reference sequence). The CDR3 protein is CAGSGYYGYTF. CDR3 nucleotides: TGCGCCGGGTCAGGGTACTATGGCTACACCTTC.

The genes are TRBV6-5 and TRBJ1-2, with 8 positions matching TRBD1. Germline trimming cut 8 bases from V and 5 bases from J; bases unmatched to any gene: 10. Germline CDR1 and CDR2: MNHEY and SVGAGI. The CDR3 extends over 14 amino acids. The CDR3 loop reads CASFPGGSRYGYTF. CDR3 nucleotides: TGTGCCAGCTTCCCAGGGGGCAGTAGGTATGGCTACACCTTC.

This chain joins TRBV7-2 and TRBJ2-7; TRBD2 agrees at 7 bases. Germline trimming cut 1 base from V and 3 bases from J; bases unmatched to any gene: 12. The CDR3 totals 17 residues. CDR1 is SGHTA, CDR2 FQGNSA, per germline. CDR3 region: CASSLVSVGTKNYEQYF. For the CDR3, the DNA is TGTGCCAGCAGCTTAGTATCGGTTGGGACTAAGAACTACGAGCAGTACTTC. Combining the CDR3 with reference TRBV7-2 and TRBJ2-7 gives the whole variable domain GAGVSQSPSNKVTEKGKDVELRCDPISGHTALYWYRQSLGQGLEFLIYFQGNSAPDKSGLPSDRFSAERTGGSVSTLTIQRTQQEDSAVYLCASSLVSVGTKNYEQYFGPGTRLTVT.

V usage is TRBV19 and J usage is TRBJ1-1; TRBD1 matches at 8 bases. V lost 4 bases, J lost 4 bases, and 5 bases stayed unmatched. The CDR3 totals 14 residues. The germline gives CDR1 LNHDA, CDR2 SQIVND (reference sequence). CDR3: CASSNGQGRTEAFF. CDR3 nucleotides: TGTGCCAGTAGTAATGGACAGGGTCGCACTGAAGCTTTCTTT.

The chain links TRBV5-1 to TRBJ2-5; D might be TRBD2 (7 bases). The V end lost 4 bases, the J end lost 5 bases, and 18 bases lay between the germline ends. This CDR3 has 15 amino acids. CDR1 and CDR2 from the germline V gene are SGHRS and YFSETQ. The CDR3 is CASSPLGGPGETQYF. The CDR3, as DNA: TGCGCCAGCAGCCCCCTCGGGGGGCCGGGTGAGACCCAGTACTTC.

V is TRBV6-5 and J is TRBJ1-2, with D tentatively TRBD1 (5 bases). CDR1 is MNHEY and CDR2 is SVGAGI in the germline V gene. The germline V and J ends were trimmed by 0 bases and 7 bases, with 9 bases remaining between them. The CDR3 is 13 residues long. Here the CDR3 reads CASSYSTGGGYTF. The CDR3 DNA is TGTGCCAGCAGTTACTCGACCGGGGGTGGCTACACCTTC.

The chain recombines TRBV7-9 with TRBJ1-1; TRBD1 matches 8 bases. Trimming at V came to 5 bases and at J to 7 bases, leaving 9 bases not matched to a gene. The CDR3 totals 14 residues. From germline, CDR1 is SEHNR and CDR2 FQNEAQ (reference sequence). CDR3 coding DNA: TGTGCCAGCAGCCCAAACAGGGGGGGAGTTGAAGCTTTCTTT. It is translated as CASSPNRGGVEAFF.

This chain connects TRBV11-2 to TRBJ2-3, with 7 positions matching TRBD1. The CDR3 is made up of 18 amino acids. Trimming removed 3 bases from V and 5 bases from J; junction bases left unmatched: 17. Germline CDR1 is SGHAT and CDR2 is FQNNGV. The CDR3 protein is CASSFTAATGIFQDTQYF. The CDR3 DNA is TGTGCCAGCAGCTTTACCGCCGCGACAGGGATTTTTCAAGATACGCAGTATTTT.

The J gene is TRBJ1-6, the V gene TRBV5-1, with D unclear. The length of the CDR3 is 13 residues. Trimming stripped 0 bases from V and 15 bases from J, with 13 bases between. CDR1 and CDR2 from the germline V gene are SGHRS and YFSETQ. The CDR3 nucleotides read TGCGCCAGCAGCTTGGGGAGCTGGGAACTCCTCCACTTT. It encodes CASSLGSWELLHF.

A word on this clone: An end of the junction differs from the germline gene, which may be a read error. CDR3: CASSQAGNTLYF. As DNA, the CDR3 is TGTGCCAGCAGCCAAGCAGGAAACACCTTATATTTT. V usage is TRBV3-1 (or the pseudogene TRBV3-2) and J usage is TRBJ1-3; D is ambiguous. This CDR3 has 12 residues. In germline, CDR1 is LGHDT, CDR2 YNNKEL (reference sequence).

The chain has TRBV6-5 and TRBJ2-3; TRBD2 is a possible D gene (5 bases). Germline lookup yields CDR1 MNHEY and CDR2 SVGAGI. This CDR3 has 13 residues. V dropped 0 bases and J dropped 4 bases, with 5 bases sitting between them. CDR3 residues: CASSYSRADTQYF. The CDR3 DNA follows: TGTGCCAGCAGTTACTCGAGGGCAGATACGCAGTATTTT.

The CDR3 reads CASSLGGQENTEAFF. In DNA form, the CDR3 reads TGCGCCAGCAGCTTGGGGGGTCAGGAGAACACTGAAGCTTTCTTT. This chain joins TRBV5-1 and TRBJ1-1, with D uncertain. The CDR3 consists of 15 residues. The germline gives CDR1 SGHRS, CDR2 YFSETQ. V was clipped by 0 bases and J by 1 base, with 10 bases between them.

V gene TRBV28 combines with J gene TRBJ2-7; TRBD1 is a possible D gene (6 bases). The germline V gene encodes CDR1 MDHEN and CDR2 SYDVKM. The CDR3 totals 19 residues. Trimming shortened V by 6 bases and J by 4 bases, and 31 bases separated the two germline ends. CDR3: CASRGADSPEHLKRYEQYV. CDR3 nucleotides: TGTGCCAGCAGGGGGGCCGACAGCCCAGAGCATCTGAAGAGGTACGAGCAGTACGTC.

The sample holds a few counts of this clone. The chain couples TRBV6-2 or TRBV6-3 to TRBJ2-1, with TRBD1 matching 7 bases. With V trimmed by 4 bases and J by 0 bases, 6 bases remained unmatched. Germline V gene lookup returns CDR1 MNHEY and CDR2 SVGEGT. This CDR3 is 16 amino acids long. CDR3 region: CASSSGGPPSYNEQFF. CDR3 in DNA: TGTGCCAGCAGTTCAGGGGGACCCCCCTCCTACAATGAGCAGTTCTTC.

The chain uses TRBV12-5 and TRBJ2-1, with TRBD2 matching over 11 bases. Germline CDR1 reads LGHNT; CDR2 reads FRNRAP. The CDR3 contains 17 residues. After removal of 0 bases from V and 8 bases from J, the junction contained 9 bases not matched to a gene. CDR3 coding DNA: TGTGCTAGTGGTTTGGTAATACTAGCGGGAGATAGCGATGAGCAGTTCTTC. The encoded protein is CASGLVILAGDSDEQFF. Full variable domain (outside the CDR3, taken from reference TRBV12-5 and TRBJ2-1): DARVTQTPRHKVTEMGQEVTMRCQPILGHNTVFWYRQTMMQGLELLAYFRNRAPLDDSGMPKDRFSAEMPDATLATLKIQPSEPRDSAVYFCASGLVILAGDSDEQFFGPGTRLTVL.

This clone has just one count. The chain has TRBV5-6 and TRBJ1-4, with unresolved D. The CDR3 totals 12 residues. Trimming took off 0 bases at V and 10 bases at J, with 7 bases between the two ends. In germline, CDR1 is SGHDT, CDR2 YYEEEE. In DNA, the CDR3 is TGTGCCAGCAGCTTGGGAGTGGGAAAACTGTTTTTT. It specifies CASSLGVGKLFF.

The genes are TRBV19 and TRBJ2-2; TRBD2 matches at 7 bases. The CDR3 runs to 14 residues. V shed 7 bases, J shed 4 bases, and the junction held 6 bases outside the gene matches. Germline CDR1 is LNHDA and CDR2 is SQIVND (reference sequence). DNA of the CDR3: TGTGCCAGTACACCGGGGAGGGCCACCGGGGAGCTGTTTTTT. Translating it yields CASTPGRATGELFF.

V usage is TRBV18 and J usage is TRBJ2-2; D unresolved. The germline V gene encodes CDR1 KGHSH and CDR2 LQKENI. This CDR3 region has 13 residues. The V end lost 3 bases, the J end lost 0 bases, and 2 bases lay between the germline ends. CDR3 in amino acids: CASSPSNTGELFF. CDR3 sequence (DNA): TGTGCCAGCTCACCTTCGAACACCGGGGAGCTGTTTTTT.

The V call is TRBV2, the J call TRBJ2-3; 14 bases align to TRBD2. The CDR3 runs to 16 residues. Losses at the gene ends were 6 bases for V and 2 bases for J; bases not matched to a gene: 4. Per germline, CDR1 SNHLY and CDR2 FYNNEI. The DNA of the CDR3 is TGTGCCAGCAGAGGGACTAGCGGGGGTGCCACAGATACGCAGTATTTT. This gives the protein CASRGTSGGATDTQYF.

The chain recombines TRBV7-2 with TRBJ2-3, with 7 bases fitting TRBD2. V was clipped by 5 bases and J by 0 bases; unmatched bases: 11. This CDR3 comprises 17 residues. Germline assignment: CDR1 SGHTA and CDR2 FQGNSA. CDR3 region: CASSTRLAAPSTDTQYF. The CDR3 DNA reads TGTGCCAGCAGCACTCGCCTAGCGGCACCTAGCACAGATACGCAGTATTTT.

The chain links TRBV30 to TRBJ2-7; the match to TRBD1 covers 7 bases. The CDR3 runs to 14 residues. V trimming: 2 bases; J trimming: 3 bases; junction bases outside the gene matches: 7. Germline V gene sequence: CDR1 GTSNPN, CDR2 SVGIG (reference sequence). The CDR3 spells CAWSLTGLGYEQYV. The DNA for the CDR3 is TGTGCCTGGAGTTTGACAGGGTTAGGCTACGAGCAGTACGTC.

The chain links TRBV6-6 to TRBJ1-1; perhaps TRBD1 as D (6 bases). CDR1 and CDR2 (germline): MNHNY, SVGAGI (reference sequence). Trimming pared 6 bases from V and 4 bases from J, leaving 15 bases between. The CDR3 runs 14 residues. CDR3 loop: CASREGGQGTEAFF. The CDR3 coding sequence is TGTGCCAGCAGGGAGGGGGGGCAGGGCACTGAAGCTTTCTTT.

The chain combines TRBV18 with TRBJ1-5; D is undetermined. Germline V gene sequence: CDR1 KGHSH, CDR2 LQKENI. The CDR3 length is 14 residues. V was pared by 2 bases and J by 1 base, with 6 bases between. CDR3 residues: CASSPLRSNQPQHF. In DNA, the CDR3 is TGTGCCAGCTCACCATTAAGGAGCAATCAGCCCCAGCATTTT.

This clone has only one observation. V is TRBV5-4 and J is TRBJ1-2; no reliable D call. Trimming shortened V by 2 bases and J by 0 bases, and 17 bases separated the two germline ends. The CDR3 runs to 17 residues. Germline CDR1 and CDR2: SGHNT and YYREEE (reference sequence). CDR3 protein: CASSFGGSGGANYGYTF. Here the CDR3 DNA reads TGTGCCAGCAGCTTTGGTGGTAGCGGCGGGGCTAACTATGGCTACACCTTC.

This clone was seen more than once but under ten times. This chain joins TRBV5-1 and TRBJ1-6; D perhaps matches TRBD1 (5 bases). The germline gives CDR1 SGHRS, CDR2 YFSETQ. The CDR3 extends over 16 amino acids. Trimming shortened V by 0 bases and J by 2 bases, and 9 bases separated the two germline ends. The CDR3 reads CASSLEGRPYNSPLHF. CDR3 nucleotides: TGCGCCAGCAGCTTGGAGGGGCGACCCTATAATTCACCCCTCCACTTT.

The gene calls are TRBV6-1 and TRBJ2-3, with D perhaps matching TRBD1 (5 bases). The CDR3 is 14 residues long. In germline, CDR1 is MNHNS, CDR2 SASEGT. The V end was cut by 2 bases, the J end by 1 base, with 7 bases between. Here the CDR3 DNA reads TGTGCCAGCAGTGAACAGGGTCGCACAGATACGCAGTATTTT. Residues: CASSEQGRTDTQYF.

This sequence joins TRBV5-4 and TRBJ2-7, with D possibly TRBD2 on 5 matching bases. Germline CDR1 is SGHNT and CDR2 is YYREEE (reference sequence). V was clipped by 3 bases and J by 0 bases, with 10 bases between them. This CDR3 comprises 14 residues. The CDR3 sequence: CASSSRDSSYEQYV. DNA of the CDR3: TGTGCCAGCAGCTCCCGGGATAGCTCCTACGAGCAGTACGTC.

CDR3 amino acids: CASSSGARGYTF. Here the CDR3 DNA reads TGTGCCAGCAGCTCCGGGGCGCGCGGCTACACCTTC. The V call is TRBV7-9, the J call TRBJ1-2, with TRBD1 as a possible D gene (5 bases). Germline CDR1 reads SEHNR; CDR2 reads FQNEAQ (reference sequence). The CDR3 extends over 12 amino acids. The V and J ends lost 4 bases and 8 bases respectively, with 11 bases between them. Using reference TRBV7-9 and TRBJ1-2 for the parts outside the CDR3, the full variable domain is DTGVSQNPRHKITKRGQNVTFRCDPISEHNRLYWYRQTLGQGPEFLTYFQNEAQLEKSRLLSDRFSAERPKGSFSTLEIQRTEQGDSAMYLCASSSGARGYTFGSGTRLTVV.

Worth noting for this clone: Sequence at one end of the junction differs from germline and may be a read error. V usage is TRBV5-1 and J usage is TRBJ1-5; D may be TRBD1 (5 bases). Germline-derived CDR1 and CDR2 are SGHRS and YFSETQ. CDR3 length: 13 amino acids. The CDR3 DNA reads TGCGCCAGCAGTCCCGACAGCACTCAGCCCCAGCATTTT. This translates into CASSPDSTQPQHF.

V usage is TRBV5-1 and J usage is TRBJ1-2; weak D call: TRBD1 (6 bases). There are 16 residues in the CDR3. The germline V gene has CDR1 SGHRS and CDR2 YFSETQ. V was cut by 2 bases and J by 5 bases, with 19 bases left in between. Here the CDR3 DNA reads TGCGCCAGCAGCTTACGGGCAGGGGCCGGGACGTATGGCTACACCTTC. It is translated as CASSLRAGAGTYGYTF.

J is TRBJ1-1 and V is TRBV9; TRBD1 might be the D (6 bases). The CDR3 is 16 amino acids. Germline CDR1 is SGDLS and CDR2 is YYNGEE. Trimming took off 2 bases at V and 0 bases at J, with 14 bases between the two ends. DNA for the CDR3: TGTGCCAGCAGCGTGGGTCGGGGGGCTTTGAACACTGAAGCTTTCTTT. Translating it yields CASSVGRGALNTEAFF.